This T cell receptor beta chain stems from a study of vaccination effects on CD4 cells after COVID-19. Scientists isolated CD4+ T cells after a roughly 10-day culture period ended. Half of the medium was exchanged for IL-2 medium on both days 3 and 7. Overall study findings and caveats: Only a single clone (1 of 255 vaccine-induced clones in healthy vaccinees) cross-reacted with common cold coronaviruses. By a late point after vaccination, infection- and vaccine-induced clones had shrunk markedly through clonal contraction. Recruitment yielded few convalescent patients, and the study had no early post-infection timepoints.

By sample share, this clone is medium-sized (0.01 to 0.1%). Its antigen is as yet unknown. Sequenced by immunoSEQ multiplex PCR; TCRdb stores in-frame clones only, minus some. The sample consists of 65,000 to 80,000 clones, approximately 77% of them appearing once. The CDR3 sequence is 14 residues long. The V segment lost 5 bases and the J segment 4 bases; nucleotides outside the gene matches: 6. CDR1 is SGHAT, CDR2 FQDESV, per germline (reference sequence). The rearrangement links TRBV11-1 to TRBJ1-1; 8 bases line up with TRBD1. The sequence was obtained from a human donor who received a COVID-19 vaccine. Material: CD4+ T cells from PBMCs cultured without peptide, obtained before COVID-19 vaccination. This chain's CDR3 is CASSVGTGATEAFF. The CDR3 DNA reads as TGTGCCAGCAGCGTCGGGACAGGCGCCACTGAAGCTTTCTTT.